This record covers a single T cell receptor beta chain. Its antigen remains unknown. The same CDR3 is also encoded by other DNA sequences in this sample. The data belong to a study of memory CD4+ T cells and cytomegalovirus serostatus. Study-level background: Of the healthy Belgian adults, nine or ten were CMV seropositive and about 24 seronegative. Findings and caveats of the study: A US-trained random forest predicted CMV serostatus with median AUC around 0.9.

The sort gate was single viable CD3+CD4+CD8-CD45RO+ cells for memory CD4+ T cells. Positive selection with CD4 microbeads enriched total CD4+ T cells. V lost 5 bases to trimming and J lost 1 base, with 6 bases between them. CDR1 is ENHRY, CDR2 SYGVKD, per germline. This CDR3 has 14 residues. In the study's own analysis: Out-of-frame sequences were removed, leaving around 2.2 million distinct TCRbeta sequences. This table comes from immunoSEQ multiplex PCR, and its TCRdb copy is limited to in-frame clones, with some not included. From that table come the V and J calls and clone size; the DNA was used to work out D and trimming. Counted here are 60,000 to 75,000 clones, 80% occurring once; the ten biggest clones make up less than 0.6%.

This TCR was recovered from an adult in good health and CMV-seronegative. Some clones in this sample may be carry-over from other donors' samples. The chain is built from TRBV10-3 and TRBJ2-6; a weak D match, TRBD2 (5 bases). The sequenced sample consisted of memory CD4+ T cells from blood. CDR3 sequence (DNA): TGTGCCATCAGTCGGGAATCTGGGGCCAACGTCCTGACTTTC. Residues: CAISRESGANVLTF.